The 19 T cell receptor beta chains below come from one sample, sequenced in a study of beta chain features in type 1 diabetes. Overall study findings and caveats: Researchers report that Type 1 diabetes patients had moderately but significantly shorter TCRB CDR3s across all four CD4+ subsets.

For these receptors, no antigen is known. Investigators reverse transcribed all isolated RNA, so they sequenced expressed TCRB transcripts. Data came from immunoSEQ multiplex PCR; TCRdb stores just in-frame clones and leaves some out. The profile shows about 150,000 clones, roughly 8% of them singletons. Sequenced: central memory CD4+ T cells from blood. The receptor set was obtained from a woman in her 40s with type 1 diabetes.

A few counts support this clone. The genes are TRBV5-1 and TRBJ1-1, with 7 bases matching TRBD1. V dropped 2 bases and J dropped 5; count of bases not matched to a gene: 0. Germline V CDR1 and CDR2: SGHRS, YFSETQ. This CDR3 comprises 12 residues. The CDR3 sequence is CASSFRGTEAFF. The CDR3 nucleotides read TGCGCCAGCAGCTTCAGGGGGACTGAAGCTTTCTTT.

This clone was found a few times. In nucleotides, the CDR3 is TGTGCCTGGAGTGGCGGCTCTGGAAACACCATATATTTT. It encodes CAWSGGSGNTIYF. V usage is TRBV30 and J usage is TRBJ1-3; D is ambiguous. Germline V gene sequence: CDR1 GTSNPN, CDR2 SVGIG (reference sequence). The ends were cut back, 1 base at V and 0 bases at J, with 4 bases in the middle. The CDR3 loop spans 13 amino acids.

This chain connects TRBV7-8 to TRBJ2-7; D call uncertain. Looked up from germline, CDR1 is SGHVS and CDR2 is FQNEAQ. The CDR3 has 14 residues. Trimming took off 2 bases at V and 0 bases at J, with 8 bases between the two ends. CDR3 loop: CASSLRQSSYEQYF. The CDR3 DNA follows: TGTGCCAGCAGCTTAAGACAAAGCTCCTACGAGCAGTACTTC.

The rearrangement links TRBV2 to TRBJ2-2; a weak D match, TRBD1 (6 bases). The CDR3 has 15 amino acids. Trimming left V 4 bases short and J 2 bases short, with 11 bases between. Per germline, CDR1 SNHLY and CDR2 FYNNEI. DNA for the CDR3: TGTGCCAGCAGTGGCGGACAGACCAACACCGGGGAGCTGTTTTTT. Translated: CASSGGQTNTGELFF.

Concerning this clone: The same CDR3 arises from other DNA sequences in this sample as well. The V gene is TRBV7-9, the J gene TRBJ2-7; 7 bases match TRBD2. After removal of 3 bases from V and 2 bases from J, the junction contained 1 base not matched to a gene. This CDR3 comprises 13 residues. Per germline, CDR1 SEHNR and CDR2 FQNEAQ (reference sequence). The CDR3 region has the DNA TGTGCCAGCAGCTTGGCGGGGGCCTACGAGCAGTACTTC. Amino acids: CASSLAGAYEQYF. The variable domain in full, completed from reference TRBV7-9 and TRBJ2-7, reads DTGVSQNPRHKITKRGQNVTFRCDPISEHNRLYWYRQTLGQGPEFLTYFQNEAQLEKSRLLSDRFSAERPKGSFSTLEIQRTEQGDSAMYLCASSLAGAYEQYFGPGTRLTVT.

V is TRBV11-2 and J is TRBJ2-1, with D perhaps matching TRBD2 (5 bases). CDR1 and CDR2 from the germline V gene are SGHAT and FQNNGV. The CDR3 is 14 amino acids. The V and J ends lost 4 bases and 6 bases respectively, with 13 bases between them. DNA for the CDR3: TGTGCCAGCAGCTGGGATGGGAGAGGCAATGAGCAGTTCTTC. Its protein is CASSWDGRGNEQFF.

Remarks on this clone: One junction end does not reproduce the germline sequence, and a read error may be involved. The chain has TRBV7-3 and TRBJ1-1; D is possibly TRBD1 (5 bases). The germline V gene encodes CDR1 SGHTA and CDR2 FQGTGA. The CDR3 length is 15 residues. The CDR3 protein is CASSQVRQQATEAFF. Here the CDR3 DNA reads TGCGCCAGCAGCCAAGTTCGTCAACAGGCGACTGAAGCTTTCTTT.

This clone was recorded a few times. The chain combines TRBV5-4 with TRBJ1-1; no clear D. Between the trimmed V and J ends, which lost 0 bases and 0 bases, there was a span of 9 bases. CDR3 size: 15 residues. From germline, CDR1 is SGHNT and CDR2 YYREEE (reference sequence). The DNA for the CDR3 is TGTGCCAGCAGCTTGGCGACAATGTTGAACACTGAAGCTTTCTTT. Its translation is CASSLATMLNTEAFF.

The chain has TRBV5-1 and TRBJ2-1; 8 bases are shared with TRBD1. V lost 4 bases, J lost 7 bases, and 4 bases stayed unmatched. Germline CDR1 is SGHRS and CDR2 is YFSETQ. The CDR3 length is 13 residues. DNA for the CDR3: TGCGCCAGCAGCGCCGACAGGGGTAATGAGCAGTTCTTC. Translating gives CASSADRGNEQFF.

The J gene is TRBJ2-7, the V gene TRBV30; TRBD1 is a possible D gene (6 bases). This CDR3 spans 14 amino acids. Germline V gene lookup returns CDR1 GTSNPN and CDR2 SVGIG (reference sequence). V lost 3 bases and J lost 3, with 15 bases in between. CDR3 DNA sequence: TGTGCCTGGAGCGCCGGGACACTTAACTACGAGCAGTACTTC. This translates into CAWSAGTLNYEQYF.

This clone was detected a few times. This chain links TRBV2 with TRBJ1-2, with D hard to call. The CDR3 totals 13 residues. From germline, CDR1 is SNHLY and CDR2 FYNNEI. Trimming left V 5 bases short and J 2 bases short, with 9 bases between. CDR3 DNA: TGTGCCAGCAGTCCCGAGGAAAACTATGGCTACACCTTC. Protein sequence: CASSPEENYGYTF.

The chain joins TRBV5-6 to TRBJ1-2; 7 bases are a match to TRBD1. Germline lookup yields CDR1 SGHDT and CDR2 YYEEEE. The CDR3 has 15 residues. With V trimmed by 4 bases and J by 4 bases, 10 bases remained unmatched. CDR3 sequence: CASSPPRDSLYGYTF. CDR3 DNA: TGTGCCAGCAGCCCACCTAGGGACAGTCTCTATGGCTACACCTTC. Filled out from reference TRBV5-6 and TRBJ1-2, the complete variable domain reads DAGVTQSPTHLIKTRGQQVTLRCSPKSGHDTVSWYQQALGQGPQFIFQYYEEEERQRGNFPDRFSGHQFPNYSSELNVNALLLGDSALYLCASSPPRDSLYGYTFGSGTRLTVV.

This clone was picked up a small number of times. V is TRBV7-9 and J is TRBJ2-5, with D possibly TRBD2 on 6 matching bases. Germline CDR1 and CDR2: SEHNR and FQNEAQ (reference sequence). V gave up 5 bases and J gave up 5 bases, with 12 bases separating them. CDR3 size: 13 residues. CDR3 sequence: CASSPGGRETQYF. CDR3 bases: TGTGCCAGCAGCCCCGGAGGGCGGGAGACCCAGTACTTC.

Only a few counts were recorded for this clone. The rearrangement links TRBV7-2 to TRBJ2-5; 10 bases agree with TRBD1. The CDR3 spans 13 residues. J lost 4 bases, V lost 4 bases, and 0 bases had no gene match. The germline CDR1 and CDR2 sequences are SGHTA and FQGNSA. CDR3 region: CASSWDRGETQYF. For the CDR3, the DNA is TGTGCCAGCAGCTGGGACAGGGGAGAGACCCAGTACTTC.

The rearrangement uses TRBV30 and TRBJ1-4; no definite D call. In germline, CDR1 is GTSNPN, CDR2 SVGIG (reference sequence). The length of the CDR3 is 16 residues. V lost 0 bases and J lost 6, with 17 bases in between. The CDR3 reads CAWSVRRGGRDEKLFF. In DNA, the CDR3 is TGTGCCTGGAGTGTACGTCGCGGAGGTCGGGATGAAAAACTGTTTTTT.

In this sample, this clone turned up a few times. The chain employs TRBV25-1 and TRBJ1-6; a possible D gene is TRBD1 (5 bases). Between the trimmed V and J ends, which lost 2 bases and 5 bases, there was a span of 13 bases. From germline, CDR1 is MGHDK and CDR2 SYGVNS. CDR3 length: 16 residues. The CDR3: CASSEGGQGHNSPLHF. The CDR3 coding sequence is TGTGCCAGCAGTGAAGGAGGGCAGGGCCATAATTCACCCCTCCACTTT.

V gene TRBV27 combines with J gene TRBJ2-1; 8 bases fit TRBD2. The CDR3 is 15 residues long. Germline values: CDR1 MNHEY, CDR2 SMNVEV (reference sequence). J was trimmed by 6 bases and V by 2 bases; bases with no gene match: 6. CDR3: CASSLERGRANEQFF. DNA of the CDR3: TGTGCCAGCAGTTTAGAGCGGGGGCGGGCCAATGAGCAGTTCTTC.

This clone was recorded at least ten times. The CDR3 here is CSVEIGHRRDRGRTDTQYF. In DNA form, the CDR3 reads TGCAGCGTTGAAATAGGACACCGACGGGACAGGGGGCGAACAGATACGCAGTATTTT. The chain carries TRBV29-1 and TRBJ2-3; TRBD1 aligns across 12 bases. Unmatched junction bases numbered 15, after V lost 2 bases and J lost 3 bases. The germline V gene has CDR1 SQVTM and CDR2 ANQGSEA. This CDR3 is 19 amino acids long.

J is TRBJ2-5 and V is TRBV10-3, with D possibly TRBD2 on 5 matching bases. The CDR3 length is 15 residues. Looked up from germline, CDR1 is ENHRY and CDR2 is SYGVKD. V dropped 0 bases and J dropped 4 bases, with 12 bases sitting between them. CDR3 nucleotide sequence: TGTGCCATCAGTGAGTCGGGAGTGCGGGCAGAGACCCAGTACTTC. It encodes CAISESGVRAETQYF.